These T cell receptor beta chains were read from a single sample in a study of shared clonotypes between healthy human individuals. Clones were read by immunoSEQ multiplex PCR, and TCRdb kept only the in-frame ones, dropping some. The sample includes under 2,500,000 clones, approximately 94% of them seen just once. Source material: naive CD4+ T cells sorted from blood. The receptor set was obtained from a man younger than 35 in good health. Both conserved end residues are trimmed from each CDR3. Fields, in order: J gene, clone size, V gene, CDR3 protein. Size is stated for part of the rows, as once, few or many counts, or as a class when the clone is expanded.

J gene: TRBJ2-7; clone size: .; V gene: TRBV19; CDR3 protein: ASSIWGEGESYEQY
J gene: TRBJ2-5; clone size: .; V gene: TRBV5-1; CDR3 protein: ASSLAGVVIQETQY
J gene: TRBJ1-1; clone size: once; V gene: TRBV10-2; CDR3 protein: ASSEFQYEAF
J gene: TRBJ2-1; clone size: .; V gene: TRBV11-2; CDR3 protein: ASSHPGSGGTYNEQF
J gene: TRBJ2-5; clone size: .; V gene: TRBV5-1; CDR3 protein: ASSPPLAGIQETQY
J gene: TRBJ1-2; clone size: .; V gene: TRBV30; CDR3 protein: AWSAESFS
J gene: TRBJ1-5; clone size: .; V gene: TRBV19; CDR3 protein: ASSAGTGAFSQPQH
J gene: TRBJ1-2; clone size: .; V gene: TRBV5-6; CDR3 protein: ASSIPGQGRYGYT
J gene: TRBJ1-1; clone size: .; V gene: TRBV30; CDR3 protein: AWGDRMNTEAF
J gene: TRBJ2-7; clone size: .; V gene: TRBV5-6; CDR3 protein: ASSPQGVSGRPTYEQY
J gene: TRBJ1-2; clone size: .; V gene: TRBV5-6; CDR3 protein: ASSSSGGPVYGYT
J gene: TRBJ2-1; clone size: .; V gene: TRBV4-1; CDR3 protein: ASSQEPSVGDEQF
J gene: TRBJ1-2; clone size: .; V gene: TRBV5-4; CDR3 protein: ASSPGQSLNGYT
J gene: TRBJ1-1; clone size: .; V gene: TRBV5-1; CDR3 protein: ASSLRVTGDTEAF
J gene: TRBJ1-2; clone size: .; V gene: TRBV9; CDR3 protein: ASSVATGTGYGYT
J gene: TRBJ1-2; clone size: .; V gene: TRBV5-4; CDR3 protein: ASSFPTEIYGYT
J gene: TRBJ1-1; clone size: .; V gene: TRBV19; CDR3 protein: ASSNRQGGTEAF
J gene: TRBJ1-6; clone size: .; V gene: TRBV7-2; CDR3 protein: ASSTRHFNSPLH
J gene: TRBJ2-1; clone size: .; V gene: TRBV5-1; CDR3 protein: ASYMDLYNEQF
J gene: TRBJ1-1; clone size: .; V gene: TRBV5-4; CDR3 protein: ASSLEGFATEAF
J gene: TRBJ2-7; clone size: .; V gene: TRBV6-6; CDR3 protein: ASDRGLGTGTHEQY
J gene: TRBJ2-7; clone size: .; V gene: TRBV6-5; CDR3 protein: ASSSGSHPTYEQY
J gene: TRBJ1-1; clone size: .; V gene: TRBV7-8; CDR3 protein: ASSLAAGLNTEAF
J gene: TRBJ1-4; clone size: .; V gene: TRBV13; CDR3 protein: ASSTGTGYEKLF
J gene: TRBJ2-1; clone size: .; V gene: TRBV9; CDR3 protein: ASSVTSGGPMNQF
J gene: TRBJ2-3; clone size: .; V gene: TRBV5-1; CDR3 protein: ASSLEGQGVPDTQY
J gene: TRBJ2-5; clone size: .; V gene: TRBV18; CDR3 protein: ASSVGQGAWETQY
J gene: TRBJ2-7; clone size: .; V gene: TRBV6-5; CDR3 protein: ASTQGHEQY
J gene: TRBJ2-2; clone size: .; V gene: TRBV6-5; CDR3 protein: ASRQGTSTGELF
J gene: TRBJ2-5; clone size: .; V gene: TRBV6-5; CDR3 protein: ASSRSGELGETQY
J gene: TRBJ2-3; clone size: .; V gene: TRBV18; CDR3 protein: ASSPPTGGVTDTQY
J gene: TRBJ1-3; clone size: .; V gene: TRBV25-1; CDR3 protein: ASVTEGNTIY
J gene: TRBJ1-4; clone size: .; V gene: TRBV27; CDR3 protein: ASSFQGNEKLF
J gene: TRBJ2-6; clone size: .; V gene: TRBV5-6; CDR3 protein: ASSSTGQGAGANVLT
J gene: TRBJ2-7; clone size: .; V gene: TRBV28; CDR3 protein: ASTYLSGGIYEQY
J gene: TRBJ2-7; clone size: .; V gene: TRBV28; CDR3 protein: ASSLPGGLTYEQY
J gene: TRBJ2-2; clone size: .; V gene: TRBV9; CDR3 protein: ASSIGTSGSTGELF
J gene: TRBJ2-3; clone size: .; V gene: TRBV7-2; CDR3 protein: ASTRTDTQY
J gene: TRBJ2-3; clone size: .; V gene: TRBV5-6; CDR3 protein: ASSPVTGRGTDTQY
J gene: TRBJ1-5; clone size: .; V gene: TRBV19; CDR3 protein: ASTPAGAGSNQPQH
J gene: TRBJ2-5; clone size: .; V gene: TRBV6-6; CDR3 protein: ASSPPGVRETQY
J gene: TRBJ1-1; clone size: .; V gene: TRBV9; CDR3 protein: ASSKTGARPF
J gene: TRBJ2-5; clone size: .; V gene: TRBV6-1; CDR3 protein: ASSGSGRKQETQY
J gene: TRBJ2-6; clone size: .; V gene: TRBV6-5; CDR3 protein: ASSYTGPLGANVLT
J gene: TRBJ1-1; clone size: .; V gene: TRBV6-5; CDR3 protein: ASSYSGLAPIEAF
J gene: TRBJ1-2; clone size: .; V gene: TRBV7-9; CDR3 protein: ASSREDGFSTSGYGYT
J gene: TRBJ1-2; clone size: once; V gene: TRBV5-5; CDR3 protein: ASSLMAQGSYGYT
J gene: TRBJ2-7; clone size: .; V gene: TRBV18; CDR3 protein: ASSPFGLAGPSYEQY
J gene: TRBJ2-7; clone size: .; V gene: TRBV7-3; CDR3 protein: ASSLIVTRGSYEQY
J gene: TRBJ2-1; clone size: once; V gene: TRBV2; CDR3 protein: ASTGLRAVEQF
J gene: TRBJ2-7; clone size: .; V gene: TRBV5-4; CDR3 protein: ASSLDTTYEQY
J gene: TRBJ2-7; clone size: .; V gene: TRBV30; CDR3 protein: AWSAGLNTYEQY